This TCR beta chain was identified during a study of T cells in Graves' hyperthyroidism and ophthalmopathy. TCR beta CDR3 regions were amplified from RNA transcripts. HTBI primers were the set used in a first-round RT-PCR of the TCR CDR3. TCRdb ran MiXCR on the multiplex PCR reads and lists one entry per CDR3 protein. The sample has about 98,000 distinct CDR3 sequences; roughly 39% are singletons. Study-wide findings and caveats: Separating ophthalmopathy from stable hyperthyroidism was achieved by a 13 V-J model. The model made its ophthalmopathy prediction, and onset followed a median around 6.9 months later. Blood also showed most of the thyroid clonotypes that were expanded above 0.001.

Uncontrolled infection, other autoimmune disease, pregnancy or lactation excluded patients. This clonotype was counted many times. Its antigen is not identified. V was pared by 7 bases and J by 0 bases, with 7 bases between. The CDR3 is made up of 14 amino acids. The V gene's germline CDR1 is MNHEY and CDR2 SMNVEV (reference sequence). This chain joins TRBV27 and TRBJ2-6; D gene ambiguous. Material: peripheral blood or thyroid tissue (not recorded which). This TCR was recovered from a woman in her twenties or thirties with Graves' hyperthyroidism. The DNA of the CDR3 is TGTGCCAGCACCTCCGTCTCTGGGGCCAACGTCCTGACTTTC. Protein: CASTSVSGANVLTF.